This entry concerns a single T cell receptor beta chain. These data come from a study of blood T cell repertoires in COVID-19. Overall study context: The origin of the acute and convalescent COVID-19 samples was the United States, Italy and Spain.

Resolution of symptoms, clearance, or two negative PCRs was present in recovered Cohort 3 donors. In the source study's methods: The authors estimated nucleated cell counts from reference gene primer amplification. Sequenced by immunoSEQ multiplex PCR; TCRdb stores in-frame clones only, minus some. That table gives V, J and clone size, and the DNA gave D and trimming. Altogether 300,000 to 350,000 clones are present, just under 90% being singletons, with the ten largest covering more than 9%. CDR1 SNHLY and CDR2 FYNNEI come from the germline V gene. This CDR3 region has 15 residues. Trimming took 7 bases from V and 12 from J; bases not matched to a gene: 17.

This TCR derives from a woman aged 25 to 45 who had recovered from COVID-19. Sequencing was performed on PBMCs or T cells enriched from blood (not recorded which). The J gene is TRBJ2-1, the V gene TRBV2; 8 bases line up with TRBD2. Written as DNA, the CDR3 is TGTGCCAGCAAAAGCGGGGGATACGCGGGAGATGTGCAGTTCTTC. Amino acid sequence: CASKSGGYAGDVQFF.